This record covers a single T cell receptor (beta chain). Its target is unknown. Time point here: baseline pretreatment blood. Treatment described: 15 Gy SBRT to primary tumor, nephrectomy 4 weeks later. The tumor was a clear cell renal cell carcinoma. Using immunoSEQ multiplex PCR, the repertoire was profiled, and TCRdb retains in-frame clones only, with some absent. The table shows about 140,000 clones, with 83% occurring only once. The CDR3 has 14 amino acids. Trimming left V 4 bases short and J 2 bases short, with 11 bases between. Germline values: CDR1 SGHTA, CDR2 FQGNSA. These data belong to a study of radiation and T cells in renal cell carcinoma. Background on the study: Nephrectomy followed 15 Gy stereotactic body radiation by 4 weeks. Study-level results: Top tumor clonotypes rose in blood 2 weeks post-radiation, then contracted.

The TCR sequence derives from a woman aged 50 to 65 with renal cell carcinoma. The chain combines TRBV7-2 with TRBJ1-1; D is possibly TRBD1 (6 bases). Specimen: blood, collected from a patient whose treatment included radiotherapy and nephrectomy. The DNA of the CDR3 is TGTGCCAGCAGCTACGGACAGAGTAACACTGAAGCTTTCTTT. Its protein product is CASSYGQSNTEAFF.